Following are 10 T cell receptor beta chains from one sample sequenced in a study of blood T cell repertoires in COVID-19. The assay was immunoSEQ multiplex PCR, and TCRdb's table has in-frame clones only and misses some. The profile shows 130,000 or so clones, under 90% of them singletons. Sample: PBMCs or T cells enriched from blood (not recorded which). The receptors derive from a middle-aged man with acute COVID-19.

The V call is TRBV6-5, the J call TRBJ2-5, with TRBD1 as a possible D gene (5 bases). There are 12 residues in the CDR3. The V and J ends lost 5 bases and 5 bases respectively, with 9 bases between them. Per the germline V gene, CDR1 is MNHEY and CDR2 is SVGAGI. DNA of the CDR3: TGTGCCAGCAGTACATCAGGGGAGACCCAGTACTTC. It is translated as CASSTSGETQYF.

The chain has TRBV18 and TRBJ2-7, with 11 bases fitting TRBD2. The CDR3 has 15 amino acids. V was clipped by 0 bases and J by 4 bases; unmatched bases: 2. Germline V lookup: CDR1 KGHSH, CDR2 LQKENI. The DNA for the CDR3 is TGTGCCAGCTCACCACCGACTAGCGGGATGTACGAGCAGTACTTC. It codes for CASSPPTSGMYEQYF.

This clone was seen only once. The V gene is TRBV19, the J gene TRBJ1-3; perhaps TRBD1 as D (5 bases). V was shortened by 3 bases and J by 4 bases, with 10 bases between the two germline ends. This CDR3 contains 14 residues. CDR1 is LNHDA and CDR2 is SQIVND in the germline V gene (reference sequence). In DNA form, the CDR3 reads TGTGCCAGTAGTATCCAGGAGGGGGGAAACACCATATATTTT. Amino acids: CASSIQEGGNTIYF.

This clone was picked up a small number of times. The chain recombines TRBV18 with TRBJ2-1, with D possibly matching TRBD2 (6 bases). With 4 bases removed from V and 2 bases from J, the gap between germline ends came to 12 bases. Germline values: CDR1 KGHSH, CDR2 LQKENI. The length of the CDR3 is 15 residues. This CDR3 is CASSRRTGAYNEQFF. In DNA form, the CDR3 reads TGTGCCAGCTCACGTCGCACGGGGGCCTACAATGAGCAGTTCTTC.

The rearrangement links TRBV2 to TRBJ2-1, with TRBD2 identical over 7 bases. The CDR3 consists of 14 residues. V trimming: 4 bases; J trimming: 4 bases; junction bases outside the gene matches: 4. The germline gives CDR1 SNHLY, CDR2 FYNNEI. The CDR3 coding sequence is TGTGCCAGCAGTGTTCTAGCGGTATACAATGAGCAGTTCTTC. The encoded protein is CASSVLAVYNEQFF.

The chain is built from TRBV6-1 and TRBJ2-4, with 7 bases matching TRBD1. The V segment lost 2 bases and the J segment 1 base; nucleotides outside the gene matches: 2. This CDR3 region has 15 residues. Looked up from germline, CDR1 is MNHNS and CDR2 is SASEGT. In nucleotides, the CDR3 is TGTGCCAGCAGTGAAAGGGGGCAGGCCAAAAACATTCAGTACTTC. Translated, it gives CASSERGQAKNIQYF.

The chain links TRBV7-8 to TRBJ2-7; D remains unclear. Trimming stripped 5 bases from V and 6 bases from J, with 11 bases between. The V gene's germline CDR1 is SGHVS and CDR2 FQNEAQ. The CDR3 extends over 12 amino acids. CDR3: CASSLSRAEQYF. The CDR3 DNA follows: TGTGCCAGCAGCCTAAGCCGCGCCGAGCAGTACTTC.

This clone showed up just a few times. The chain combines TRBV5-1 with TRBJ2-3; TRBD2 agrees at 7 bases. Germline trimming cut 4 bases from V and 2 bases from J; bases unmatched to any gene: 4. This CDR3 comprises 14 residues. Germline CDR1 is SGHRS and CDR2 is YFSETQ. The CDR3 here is CASSPGTTTDTQYF. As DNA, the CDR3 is TGCGCCAGCAGCCCAGGGACTACCACAGATACGCAGTATTTT. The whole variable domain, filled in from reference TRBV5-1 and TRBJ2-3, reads KAGVTQTPRYLIKTRGQQVTLSCSPISGHRSVSWYQQTPGQGLQFLFEYFSETQRNKGNFPGRFSGRQFSNSRSEMNVSTLELGDSALYLCASSPGTTTDTQYFGPGTRLTVL.

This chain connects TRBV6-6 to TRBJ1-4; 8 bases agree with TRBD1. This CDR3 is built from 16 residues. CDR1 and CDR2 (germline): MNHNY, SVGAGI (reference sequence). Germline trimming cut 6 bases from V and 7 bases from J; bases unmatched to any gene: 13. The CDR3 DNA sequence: TGTGCCAGCAGCTCTCTGGACAGGGTGAAGGGTGAAAAACTGTTTTTT. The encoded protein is CASSSLDRVKGEKLFF.

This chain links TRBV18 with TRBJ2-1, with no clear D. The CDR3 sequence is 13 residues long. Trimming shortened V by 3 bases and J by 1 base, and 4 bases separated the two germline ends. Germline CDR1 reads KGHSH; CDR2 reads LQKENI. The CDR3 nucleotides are TGTGCCAGCTCACCTCAGTCCTACAATGAGCAGTTCTTC. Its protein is CASSPQSYNEQFF.